The clone carrying this TCR beta chain was recorded many times. Its target is unknown. The CDR3 has 13 amino acids. CDR1 is MDHEN, CDR2 SYDVKM, per germline. V was clipped by 6 bases and J by 5 bases, with 13 bases between them. These data belong to a study of beta chain features in type 1 diabetes. Findings of the study overall: There were fewer insertions and more deletions at the VDJ junctions of type 1 diabetes patients.

The isolated RNA, all of it, was reverse transcribed, so expressed TCRB transcripts were what got sequenced. Profiling relied on immunoSEQ multiplex PCR, and the TCRdb table lists in-frame clones only, not all of them. The repertoire holds fewer than 400,000 clones, with roughly 8% as singletons. Using CD45RO/CCR7/CD25/CD127/CD95/CD27, CD4+ naive, central memory, regulatory and stem cell-like memory cells were sorted. This clonotype was obtained from a woman between 18 and 29 years old in good health. Material for sequencing was central memory CD4+ T cells from blood. The chain combines TRBV28 with TRBJ1-1; maybe TRBD1 (6 bases). The CDR3 loop reads CASRPPQGTEAFF. The CDR3 nucleotides are TGTGCCAGCAGACCCCCCCAGGGGACTGAAGCTTTCTTT. Full variable domain (remainder filled in from reference TRBV28 and TRBJ1-1): DVKVTQSSRYLVKRTGEKVFLECVQDMDHENMFWYRQDPGLGLRLIYFSYDVKMKEKGDIPEGYSVSREKKERFSLILESASTNQTSMYLCASRPPQGTEAFFGQGTRLTVV.